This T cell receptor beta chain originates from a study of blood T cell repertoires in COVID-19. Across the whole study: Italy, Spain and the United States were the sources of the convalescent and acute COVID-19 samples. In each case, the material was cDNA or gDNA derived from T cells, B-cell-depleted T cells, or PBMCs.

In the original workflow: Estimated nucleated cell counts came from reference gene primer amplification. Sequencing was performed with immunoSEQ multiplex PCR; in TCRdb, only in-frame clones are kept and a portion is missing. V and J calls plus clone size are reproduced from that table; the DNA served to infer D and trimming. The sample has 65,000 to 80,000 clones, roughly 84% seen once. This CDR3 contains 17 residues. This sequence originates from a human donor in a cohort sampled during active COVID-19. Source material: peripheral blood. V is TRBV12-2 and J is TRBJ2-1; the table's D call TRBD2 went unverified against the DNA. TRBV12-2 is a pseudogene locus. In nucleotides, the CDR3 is TGTGCAAGTCGCTTAGGTTTCTGGACTAGCGGGAGCCATGAGCAGTTCTTC. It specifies CASRLGFWTSGSHEQFF.